Here is one TCR beta chain with its context. Clones were sequenced by immunoSEQ multiplex PCR, and TCRdb holds only the in-frame ones, with some missing. The data show roughly 60,000 clones, 87% seen once. This entry belongs to a study of technical replicates of blood from four donors. The germline gives CDR1 LGHNT, CDR2 FRNRAP. V gave up 2 bases and J gave up 9 bases; unmatched junction bases: 11. The CDR3 totals 15 residues. The source of this sequence is a human donor in good health. Some clones in this sample may be carry-over from other donors' samples. The source material was PBMCs. The chain recombines TRBV12-5 with TRBJ2-7, with TRBD1 matching over 9 bases. The DNA of the CDR3 is TGTGCTAGTGGTTTGACCGGGACAGGGTTCACGCCGCAGTACTTC. Its translation: CASGLTGTGFTPQYF.